The entry below gives a single TCR beta chain sequence along with its context. What it binds is unknown. Regarding time point: blood 2 weeks post-SBRT. The treatment was: 15 Gy SBRT to primary tumor, nephrectomy 4 weeks later. The tumor was a clear cell renal cell carcinoma. V lost 3 bases to trimming and J lost 4 bases, with 19 bases between them. Per the germline V gene, CDR1 is PRHDT and CDR2 is FYEKMQ (reference sequence). CDR3 length: 18 amino acids. This sample was taken from a study of radiation and T cells in renal cell carcinoma. Looking at the study overall: Nephrectomy followed 15 Gy stereotactic body radiation by 4 weeks. Broader study findings: From baseline, blood top tumor clonotypes peaked at 2 weeks post-radiation. Baseline intratumoral clonotype presence is unknown without pretreatment biopsies.

The protocol was immunoSEQ multiplex PCR, while the TCRdb copy is restricted to in-frame clones and leaves out a portion. This sample has some 150,000 clones, with 87% found just once. This chain uses TRBV13 with TRBJ2-6; perhaps D is TRBD1 or TRBD2 (6 bases each). The clonotype was recovered from a woman between 50 and 59 years old with renal cell carcinoma. The starting material was blood, obtained from a patient whose treatment included radiotherapy and nephrectomy. CDR3 coding DNA: TGTGCCAGCAGCTTGGAGGGGGATACAGGGTACGGGGCCAACGTCCTGACTTTC. Encoded protein: CASSLEGDTGYGANVLTF.